The 14 T cell receptor beta chains presented below share a single source sample, sequenced in a study of blood T cell repertoires in COVID-19. Produced via immunoSEQ multiplex PCR; TCRdb's table is partial and in-frame only. The profile covers over 70,000 clones, with roughly 83% appearing a single time and around 6.9% taken by the ten largest. The sequencing input was peripheral blood. All receptors come from a man aged 30 to 39 with COVID-19, enrolled during active disease.

The rearrangement joins TRBV6-5 to TRBJ2-3; 8 nucleotides agree with TRBD1. V shed 8 bases, J shed 0 bases, and the junction held 7 bases outside the gene matches. This CDR3 is built from 15 residues. The germline V gene has CDR1 MNHEY and CDR2 SVGAGI. The CDR3 DNA reads TGTGCCAGCGGGACAGGTGATTCTAGCACAGATACGCAGTATTTT. This sequence encodes CASGTGDSSTDTQYF.

Only a few counts were recorded for this clone. The rearrangement uses TRBV3-1 (or the pseudogene TRBV3-2) and TRBJ1-5; no clear D. The CDR3 spans 14 residues. The germline V gene encodes CDR1 LGHDT and CDR2 YNNKEL (reference sequence). V shed 0 bases and J shed 6 bases, with 9 bases lying between them. This chain's CDR3 is CASSQDAAGQPQHF. In nucleotides, the CDR3 is TGTGCCAGCAGCCAAGACGCGGCGGGTCAGCCCCAGCATTTT.

This chain connects TRBV7-9 to TRBJ1-2; D call uncertain. Per the germline V gene, CDR1 is SEHNR and CDR2 is FQNEAQ (reference sequence). Trimming took off 7 bases at V and 3 bases at J, with 15 bases between the two ends. The CDR3 is 14 residues long. CDR3 residues: CASTPILGDYGYTF. CDR3 in DNA: TGTGCCAGCACCCCAATCCTTGGAGACTATGGCTACACCTTC.

The chain links TRBV28 to TRBJ1-2; TRBD1 aligns across 9 bases. Germline loops: CDR1 MDHEN, CDR2 SYDVKM. V was clipped by 4 bases and J by 6 bases; unmatched bases: 3. CDR3 size: 13 residues. The DNA for the CDR3 is TGTGCCAGCAGTTCAGGACAGGGGAATGGCTACACCTTC. Amino acid sequence: CASSSGQGNGYTF.

The rearrangement joins TRBV7-2 to TRBJ1-2; no definite D call. CDR3 size: 13 residues. Trimming took off 5 bases at V and 5 bases at J, with 12 bases between the two ends. The germline V gene encodes CDR1 SGHTA and CDR2 FQGNSA. The CDR3 nucleotides read TGTGCCAGCAGCGCGGGCGGGGAGTATGGCTACACCTTC. As protein: CASSAGGEYGYTF.

V is TRBV3-1 (or the pseudogene TRBV3-2) and J is TRBJ1-1, with D unclear. The germline V gene has CDR1 LGHDT and CDR2 YNNKEL (reference sequence). This CDR3 has 14 amino acids. Trimming took off 4 bases at V and 4 bases at J, with 13 bases between the two ends. CDR3: CASSLGIGGTEAFF. CDR3 bases: TGTGCCAGCAGCCTTGGGATTGGAGGCACTGAAGCTTTCTTT.

The chain uses TRBV4-3 and TRBJ1-1, with D possibly TRBD1 on 6 matching bases. The V gene lost 5 bases and the J gene lost 4 bases, with 14 bases spanning the gap. The CDR3 extends over 14 amino acids. The V gene's germline CDR1 is LGHNA and CDR2 YSLEER. The CDR3 sequence: CASSWSRGGTEAFF. CDR3 coding DNA: TGCGCCAGCAGCTGGAGCAGGGGCGGCACTGAAGCTTTCTTT.

This chain links TRBV13 with TRBJ1-1; no clear D gene. Germline CDR1 PRHDT, CDR2 FYEKMQ (reference sequence). The CDR3 covers 15 residues. Trimming removed 5 bases at V and 2 bases at J, with 15 bases between. The CDR3 nucleotides read TGTGCCAGCAGCCACCGGTCCGGGAGAAACACTGAAGCTTTCTTT. It yields the protein CASSHRSGRNTEAFF.

This rearrangement joins TRBV28 to TRBJ2-3, with 13 bases lining up with TRBD2. From germline, CDR1 is MDHEN and CDR2 SYDVKM. The V and J ends lost 7 bases and 4 bases, in that order; junction bases with no gene match: 8. This CDR3 contains 16 residues. The CDR3 nucleotides are TGTGCCAGCAAAGACCGGACTAGCGGGAGCGCAGATACGCAGTATTTT. Translation gives CASKDRTSGSADTQYF. The entire variable domain, with the rest obtained from reference TRBV28 and TRBJ2-3, is as follows: DVKVTQSSRYLVKRTGEKVFLECVQDMDHENMFWYRQDPGLGLRLIYFSYDVKMKEKGDIPEGYSVSREKKERFSLILESASTNQTSMYLCASKDRTSGSADTQYFGPGTRLTVL.

The chain couples TRBV7-9 to TRBJ2-7; D is ambiguous. The CDR3 extends over 14 amino acids. Germline values: CDR1 SEHNR, CDR2 FQNEAQ (reference sequence). V dropped 5 bases and J dropped 5 bases, with 16 bases sitting between them. The chain's CDR3 is CASSEAQAMNEQYF. The CDR3 DNA reads as TGTGCCAGCAGCGAAGCCCAGGCGATGAACGAGCAGTACTTC.

This chain connects TRBV18 to TRBJ1-1, with 7 bases matching TRBD1. The CDR3 totals 16 residues. The germline V gene has CDR1 KGHSH and CDR2 LQKENI. V shed 0 bases and J 4 bases; nucleotides not matched to a gene: 8. The CDR3 loop reads CASSPPWQGGSTEAFF. The CDR3 region has the DNA TGTGCCAGCTCACCACCTTGGCAGGGGGGCTCCACTGAAGCTTTCTTT.

The genes are TRBV12-3 or TRBV12-4 and TRBJ1-6, with D unclear. The CDR3 is made up of 12 amino acids. The V end lost 6 bases, the J end lost 5 bases, and 5 bases lay between the germline ends. This CDR3 reads CASSRDNSPLHF. CDR3 DNA: TGTGCCAGCAGCCGAGATAATTCACCCCTCCACTTT.

The chain uses TRBV5-4 and TRBJ2-5; the D gene is possibly TRBD2 (5 bases). CDR1 is SGHNT, CDR2 YYREEE, per germline (reference sequence). This CDR3 has 14 amino acids. Trimming took 2 bases from V and 2 from J, leaving 10 bases between them. In DNA form, the CDR3 reads TGTGCCAGCAGCTTAAGCGGTAGGCAAGAGACCCAGTACTTC. The encoded protein is CASSLSGRQETQYF.

This rearrangement joins TRBV29-1 to TRBJ1-2, with 10 bases that match TRBD1. CDR3 length: 13 amino acids. The germline V gene encodes CDR1 SQVTM and CDR2 ANQGSEA. J was trimmed by 6 bases and V by 7 bases; bases with no gene match: 8. The CDR3 is CSADRGHRDGYTF. The CDR3 DNA sequence: TGCAGCGCAGACAGGGGGCATCGGGATGGCTACACCTTC.